This T cell receptor (beta chain) comes out of a study of shared T cell receptors in the human thymus. Method: immunoSEQ multiplex PCR; TCRdb's copy keeps in-frame clones and lacks some. The sample contains some 720,000 clones, over 75% of which appear only once. J gave up 8 bases and V 5 bases, and 13 bases lay outside the gene matches. CDR1 SGHVS and CDR2 FQNEAQ come from the germline V gene. The CDR3 sequence is 16 residues long. The sample also formed part of further work on human thymus T cells. As that study records: Donation was from healthy Finnish infants who were having corrective surgery that addressed congenital heart defects. Related research examined unrelated individuals and reported that their thymic repertoires overlapped highly.

The sequence came from a boy less than two years old with a congenital heart defect. The sample taken for sequencing was thymocytes. The chain joins TRBV7-8 to TRBJ2-1; TRBD2 agrees at 9 bases. CDR3 coding DNA: TGTGCCAGCAGCCCCGGGGTAGCGGGAGTGCGGCATGAGCAGTTCTTC. Protein: CASSPGVAGVRHEQFF.